The 28 T cell receptor beta chains below all came from one sample that was sequenced in a study of cytomegalovirus exposure and HLA in healthy donors. Both 60 Vbeta primers and 13 Jbeta primers went into the PCR. The assay was immunoSEQ multiplex PCR, and TCRdb's table has in-frame clones only and misses some. The data hold 210,000 or so clones, with approximately 90% observed a single time. The sequencing sample was made of PBMCs. The receptors here all came from a woman younger than 35 in good health and CMV-seronegative.

The chain recombines TRBV6-5 with TRBJ2-5; 8 bases are shared with TRBD1. Germline CDR1 MNHEY, CDR2 SVGAGI. The CDR3 covers 13 residues. Unmatched junction bases numbered 6, after V lost 8 bases and J lost 4 bases. The CDR3 DNA follows: TGTGCCAGCCGAAGACAGGGGCGAGAGACCCAGTACTTC. Protein: CASRRQGRETQYF.

This clone occurred a few times. The chain combines TRBV11-1 with TRBJ1-1, with a tentative D call TRBD1 (5 bases). Trimming pared 5 bases from V and 8 bases from J, leaving 15 bases between. This CDR3 spans 13 amino acids. Germline V gene lookup returns CDR1 SGHAT and CDR2 FQDESV (reference sequence). The CDR3 is CASSPGWGREAFF. Here the CDR3 DNA reads TGTGCCAGCAGCCCTGGGTGGGGCCGAGAAGCTTTCTTT.

V usage is TRBV15 and J usage is TRBJ2-5, with 14 bases identical to TRBD2. Germline assignment: CDR1 LNHNV and CDR2 YYDKDF (reference sequence). V gave up 0 bases and J gave up 5 bases; unmatched junction bases: 8. The CDR3 runs 18 residues. This CDR3 is CATSRDKTTSGRAETQYF. In DNA form, the CDR3 reads TGTGCCACCAGCAGAGATAAAACGACTAGCGGGAGGGCGGAGACCCAGTACTTC.

This clone was detected only a few times. The J gene is TRBJ2-6, the V gene TRBV5-6; possibly TRBD1 for D (5 bases). In germline, CDR1 is SGHDT, CDR2 YYEEEE. Deletions cut 4 bases from V and 0 bases from J, with 5 bases between. The length of the CDR3 is 14 residues. The CDR3 here is CASSGASGANVLTF. CDR3 nucleotide sequence: TGTGCCAGCAGCGGGGCCTCTGGGGCCAACGTCCTGACTTTC.

This chain joins TRBV4-2 and TRBJ2-7, with D maybe TRBD1 (5 bases). There are 13 residues in the CDR3. Trimming pared 0 bases from V and 6 bases from J, leaving 9 bases between. Germline V gives CDR1 LGHNA, CDR2 YNFKEQ. The CDR3: CASSQDVRAEQYF. The CDR3 DNA reads TGTGCCAGCAGCCAAGACGTCAGGGCCGAGCAGTACTTC.

This clone was found a few times. The chain carries TRBV7-8 and TRBJ1-5; D unclear. Germline V gene data show CDR1 as SGHVS and CDR2 as FQNEAQ. CDR3 size: 13 residues. V lost 1 base and J lost 5, with 6 bases in between. The CDR3: CASSLVRDQPQHF. In DNA form, the CDR3 reads TGTGCCAGCAGCTTAGTGAGGGATCAGCCCCAGCATTTT.

The chain employs TRBV7-9 and TRBJ2-7; 8 bases are shared with TRBD2. Germline lookup yields CDR1 SEHNR and CDR2 FQNEAQ (reference sequence). V shed 4 bases, J shed 2 bases, and the junction held 4 bases outside the gene matches. This CDR3 is built from 14 residues. The CDR3: CASSSGRDTYEQYF. DNA for the CDR3: TGTGCCAGCAGCTCCGGGAGGGACACCTACGAGCAGTACTTC. Full variable domain (rest looked up from reference TRBV7-9 and TRBJ2-7): DTGVSQNPRHKITKRGQNVTFRCDPISEHNRLYWYRQTLGQGPEFLTYFQNEAQLEKSRLLSDRFSAERPKGSFSTLEIQRTEQGDSAMYLCASSSGRDTYEQYFGPGTRLTVT.

The chain couples TRBV2 to TRBJ2-1; 8 bases map to TRBD2. J lost 7 bases, V lost 1 base, and 3 bases had no gene match. The CDR3 contains 14 residues. Germline-derived CDR1 and CDR2 are SNHLY and FYNNEI. Here the CDR3 reads CASSEGTSKNEQFF. The CDR3 DNA follows: TGTGCCAGCAGTGAAGGGACTAGCAAGAATGAGCAGTTCTTC. Full variable domain (rest looked up from reference TRBV2 and TRBJ2-1): EPEVTQTPSHQVTQMGQEVILRCVPISNHLYFYWYRQILGQKVEFLVSFYNNEISEKSEIFDDQFSVERPDGSNFTLKIRSTKLEDSAMYFCASSEGTSKNEQFFGPGTRLTVL.

The chain links TRBV9 to TRBJ2-4; D gene uncertain. Trimming cost V 0 bases and J 0 bases, with 4 bases left between them. Germline CDR1 and CDR2: SGDLS and YYNGEE. This CDR3 region has 14 residues. CDR3 loop: CASSVDRAKNIQYF. For the CDR3, the DNA is TGTGCCAGCAGCGTAGACAGAGCCAAAAACATTCAGTACTTC.

A remark on this clone: Other DNA sequences of this sample code for an identical CDR3. The chain combines TRBV2 with TRBJ1-2; 8 nucleotides align to TRBD1. Trimming cost V 8 bases and J 4 bases; bases outside gene matches: 9. The CDR3 sequence is 14 residues long. The germline gives CDR1 SNHLY, CDR2 FYNNEI. The CDR3 reads CASGRQGPIYGYTF. The CDR3 bases are TGTGCCAGCGGGAGACAGGGGCCCATCTATGGCTACACCTTC.

The chain joins TRBV27 to TRBJ2-2, with 11 bases matching TRBD1. The CDR3 is 20 residues long. The junction had 23 bases not matched to a gene; V was cut back by 6 bases and J by 8 bases. The germline gives CDR1 MNHEY, CDR2 SMNVEV (reference sequence). CDR3 nucleotide sequence: TGTGCCAGCAGCGGTCCTAGATACCTATGGGACAGGGGGTCCGGTGGGGAGCTGTTTTTT. Translating gives CASSGPRYLWDRGSGGELFF.

The CDR3 reads CASSWRSGVVNEQFF. In DNA, the CDR3 is TGTGCCAGCAGTTGGAGATCCGGGGTGGTAAATGAGCAGTTCTTC. V is TRBV6-5 and J is TRBJ2-1; perhaps TRBD2 as D (5 bases). This CDR3 has 15 amino acids. V was pared by 4 bases and J by 7 bases, with 17 bases between. The germline gives CDR1 MNHEY, CDR2 SVGAGI.

This sequence joins TRBV4-2 and TRBJ2-7; maybe TRBD2 (5 bases). Deletions cut 0 bases from V and 6 bases from J, with 9 bases between. Looked up from germline, CDR1 is LGHNA and CDR2 is YNFKEQ. The CDR3 has 13 residues. CDR3 bases: TGTGCCAGCAGCCAAGAGAGGGCACCCGAGCAGTACTTC. Amino acid sequence: CASSQERAPEQYF.

The chain links TRBV2 to TRBJ1-5, with 7 nucleotides matching TRBD1. The V gene's germline CDR1 is SNHLY and CDR2 FYNNEI. This CDR3 region has 16 residues. V dropped 6 bases and J dropped 0; count of bases not matched to a gene: 8. CDR3 amino acids: CASREQTGASNQPQHF. As DNA, the CDR3 is TGTGCCAGCAGAGAACAAACAGGGGCTAGCAATCAGCCCCAGCATTTT.

The V call is TRBV23-1, the J call TRBJ2-3; D is perhaps TRBD2 (7 bases). TRBV23-1 is labeled an ORF, and its function is uncertain. The CDR3 is 19 amino acids. Between the trimmed V and J ends, which lost 2 bases and 2 bases, there was a span of 23 bases. The CDR3 DNA is TGCGCCAGCAGTCAAATGGATCGAAAGGGGGGGCTTCTCACAGATACGCAGTATTTT. Translating gives CASSQMDRKGGLLTDTQYF.

The CDR3 coding sequence is TGCGCCAGCAGTGCGGCCGGGGAAAACACCATATATTTT. This sequence encodes CASSAAGENTIYF. This chain connects TRBV10-2 to TRBJ1-3; D remains unclear. The CDR3 extends over 13 amino acids. The germline gives CDR1 WSHSY, CDR2 SAAADI. V was pared by 4 bases and J by 6 bases, with 10 bases between.

This clone was detected only a few times. This chain connects TRBV4-3 to TRBJ2-7; D unresolved. Trimming removed 4 bases from V and 3 bases from J, with 16 bases in between. Germline V lookup: CDR1 LGHNA, CDR2 YSLEER. There are 15 residues in the CDR3. The CDR3 coding sequence is TGCGCCAGCAGCCTTGGGCTACAGCAATACTACGAGCAGTACTTC. Protein sequence: CASSLGLQQYYEQYF.

The rearrangement uses TRBV4-3 and TRBJ1-3; D remains unclear. The CDR3 spans 14 residues. V lost 0 bases and J 6 bases, leaving 9 bases between the germline ends. CDR1 is LGHNA, CDR2 YSLEER, per germline. CDR3 nucleotide sequence: TGCGCCAGCAGCCAAGACCGGTTTCAAAACACCATATATTTT. Translation: CASSQDRFQNTIYF.

The chain combines TRBV4-2 with TRBJ1-1; D is unresolved. The CDR3 spans 14 residues. Trimming took off 0 bases at V and 6 bases at J, with 11 bases between the two ends. Germline values: CDR1 LGHNA, CDR2 YNFKEQ. The CDR3 DNA reads TGTGCCAGCAGCCAAGACCTATCGGGAGCTGAAGCTTTCTTT. This encodes CASSQDLSGAEAFF.

This rearrangement joins TRBV15 to TRBJ2-3; TRBD2 agrees at 7 bases. The CDR3 length is 16 residues. Trimming took 0 bases from V and 3 from J; bases not matched to a gene: 6. In germline, CDR1 is LNHNV, CDR2 YYDKDF (reference sequence). DNA of the CDR3: TGTGCCACCAGCAGAGATGGGGGGGTTGGGACAGATACGCAGTATTTT. Its translation: CATSRDGGVGTDTQYF.

The chain has TRBV5-1 and TRBJ2-3; D remains ambiguous. Trimming took off 2 bases at V and 0 bases at J, with 7 bases between the two ends. The CDR3 totals 14 residues. Germline lookup yields CDR1 SGHRS and CDR2 YFSETQ. DNA for the CDR3: TGCGCCAGCAGCTTTGGCTCTAGCACAGATACGCAGTATTTT. Protein product: CASSFGSSTDTQYF.

V is TRBV9 and J is TRBJ2-1; possibly TRBD2 for D (6 bases). Germline V gives CDR1 SGDLS, CDR2 YYNGEE. V was cut by 1 base and J by 4 bases, with 15 bases left in between. CDR3 length: 16 residues. CDR3: CASSVNPGAVYNEQFF. In DNA form, the CDR3 reads TGTGCCAGCAGCGTAAACCCGGGAGCTGTTTACAATGAGCAGTTCTTC.

The chain is built from TRBV19 and TRBJ2-3; 8 nucleotides line up with TRBD2. The CDR3 loop spans 15 amino acids. J lost 2 bases, V lost 6 bases, and 7 bases had no gene match. Germline V lookup: CDR1 LNHDA, CDR2 SQIVND (reference sequence). The CDR3 DNA follows: TGTGCCAGTAGAGCGGGGGACATCGTCACAGATACGCAGTATTTT. It is translated as CASRAGDIVTDTQYF.

This clone was seen only once. CDR3 residues: CASSPGQGAYGYTF. Here the CDR3 DNA reads TGTGCCAGCAGCCCGGGACAGGGGGCCTATGGCTACACCTTC. This sequence joins TRBV7-2 and TRBJ1-2; 12 bases map to TRBD1. J gave up 4 bases and V 5 bases, and 2 bases lay outside the gene matches. This CDR3 has 14 residues. Germline CDR1 reads SGHTA; CDR2 reads FQGNSA.

The chain is built from TRBV5-5 and TRBJ2-7; D is unresolved. Trimming removed 4 bases from V and 5 bases from J, with 10 bases in between. The germline V gene encodes CDR1 SGHKS and CDR2 YYEKEE (reference sequence). This CDR3 contains 12 residues. CDR3 loop: CASSRYGNEQYF. CDR3 DNA: TGTGCCAGCAGCCGATACGGTAACGAGCAGTACTTC.

This clone was detected only once. The chain recombines TRBV18 with TRBJ2-7; TRBD1 aligns across 10 bases. The germline CDR1 and CDR2 sequences are KGHSH and LQKENI. V lost 3 bases, J lost 4 bases, and 6 bases stayed unmatched. The CDR3 extends over 15 amino acids. The CDR3 nucleotides read TGTGCCAGCTCACCGAGACAGGGGGCGCGGTACGAGCAGTACTTC. Translation gives CASSPRQGARYEQYF.

V is TRBV4-1 and J is TRBJ2-3; 7 nucleotides align to TRBD2. The CDR3 is 17 amino acids. Trimming cost V 2 bases and J 0 bases; bases outside gene matches: 8. In germline, CDR1 is MGHRA, CDR2 YSYEKL. The CDR3 here is CASSQWVASGSTDTQYF. Here the CDR3 DNA reads TGCGCCAGCAGCCAATGGGTGGCTAGCGGAAGCACAGATACGCAGTATTTT.

J is TRBJ2-7 and V is TRBV2; D possibly corresponds to TRBD2 (5 bases). The CDR3 has 14 residues. Per germline, CDR1 SNHLY and CDR2 FYNNEI. Trimming left V 9 bases short and J 1 base short, with 16 bases between. As DNA, the CDR3 is TGTGCCAGTCGAACGCGGCGGGTTTCCTACGAGCAGTACTTC. This encodes CASRTRRVSYEQYF.